The 14 T cell receptor beta chains below all came from one sample that was sequenced in a study of metastatic and nonmetastatic thyroid tumors. With MiXCR, TCRdb called clones anew from the PCR reads. This sample yields about 19,000 clones, of which roughly 15% are seen a single time; approximately 17% belongs to the top ten. Thyroid surgery had not been preceded by any treatment in any patient. The specimen was blood. The source of these receptors is a male donor with papillary thyroid cancer or a benign thyroid nodule (not recorded which). Some clones in this sample may be carry-over from other donors' samples.

This clone was detected ten times or more. V usage is TRBV7-9 and J usage is TRBJ2-5; D gene unclear. CDR3 size: 12 residues. Germline V lookup: CDR1 SEHNR, CDR2 FQNEAQ (reference sequence). The germline V and J ends were trimmed by 6 bases and 4 bases, with 9 bases remaining between them. CDR3 residues: CASRPSGETQYF. CDR3 bases: TGTGCCAGCAGACCTAGTGGAGAGACCCAGTACTTC. The full variable domain, rest sourced from reference TRBV7-9 and TRBJ2-5, is DTGVSQNPRHKITKRGQNVTFRCDPISEHNRLYWYRQTLGQGPEFLTYFQNEAQLEKSRLLSDRFSAERPKGSFSTLEIQRTEQGDSAMYLCASRPSGETQYFGPGTRLLVL.

This chain uses TRBV11-1 with TRBJ2-7; 7 nucleotides match TRBD1. Germline CDR1 and CDR2: SGHAT and FQDESV (reference sequence). The CDR3 has 15 residues. V lost 5 bases, J lost 4 bases, and 11 bases stayed unmatched. CDR3 sequence (DNA): TGTGCCAGCAGCCAACCGAGTCAGGGGGTTTACGAGCAGTACTTC. Amino acid sequence: CASSQPSQGVYEQYF.

CDR3 coding DNA: TGTGCCAGCACCTACAGGGGGTATACCGGGGAGCTGTTTTTT. This sequence encodes CASTYRGYTGELFF. The chain links TRBV12-3 or TRBV12-4 to TRBJ2-2, with 8 nucleotides matching TRBD1. The CDR3 spans 14 residues. V was pared by 7 bases and J by 5 bases, with 6 bases of the junction left unmatched.

This clone occurred many times. The genes are TRBV11-3 and TRBJ2-5; D unresolved. CDR1 and CDR2 (germline): SGHNT, YENEEA. This CDR3 is built from 11 residues. The V gene lost 3 bases and the J gene lost 5 bases, with 4 bases spanning the gap. CDR3 region: CASSLRETQYF. The CDR3 DNA is TGTGCCAGCAGCTTGCGGGAGACCCAGTACTTC.

The V call is TRBV6-1, the J call TRBJ2-7; D gene unclear. Germline V gene sequence: CDR1 MNHNS, CDR2 SASEGT. V lost 0 bases and J 3 bases, leaving 15 bases between the germline ends. CDR3 length: 16 amino acids. DNA for the CDR3: TGTGCCAGCAGTGAAGCGCAGGCGGAGCCTCTCTACGAGCAGTACTTC. Translating it yields CASSEAQAEPLYEQYF.

The V call is TRBV28, the J call TRBJ1-2; D not resolved. The germline CDR1 and CDR2 sequences are MDHEN and SYDVKM. Trimming stripped 1 base from V and 8 bases from J, with 11 bases between. CDR3 length equals 13 residues. DNA for the CDR3: TGTGCCAGCAGTTTATTGAAAGAGTACGGCTACACCTTC. Protein: CASSLLKEYGYTF.

Many counts were recorded for this clone. The CDR3 DNA sequence: TGTGCCAGCAGTGAACCCGGGACAGGGTTCATGAACACTGAAGCTTTCTTT. It encodes CASSEPGTGFMNTEAFF. The rearrangement uses TRBV28 and TRBJ1-1; 9 bases match TRBD1. Germline V gene lookup returns CDR1 MDHEN and CDR2 SYDVKM. There are 17 residues in the CDR3. The ends lost 5 bases at V and 0 bases at J; junction bases unmatched: 10.

The chain links TRBV6-1 to TRBJ1-5, with D unclear. The V gene lost 5 bases and the J gene lost 4 bases, with 6 bases spanning the gap. Germline CDR1 is MNHNS and CDR2 is SASEGT. The CDR3 extends over 12 amino acids. CDR3 loop: CASSRMNQPQHF. CDR3 bases: TGTGCCAGCAGTCGGATGAATCAGCCCCAGCATTTT.

This clone was observed many times. The chain has TRBV20-1 and TRBJ2-7; D is undetermined. From germline, CDR1 is DFQATT and CDR2 SNEGSKA (reference sequence). This CDR3 comprises 13 residues. Trimming left V 0 bases short and J 4 bases short, with 10 bases between. CDR3 amino acids: CSAREVGVYEQYF. The CDR3 coding sequence is TGCAGTGCTAGAGAGGTAGGAGTGTACGAGCAGTACTTC.

This clone has ten or more counts. V usage is TRBV5-1 and J usage is TRBJ2-1, with 9 bases identical to TRBD2. J gave up 7 bases and V 3 bases, and 11 bases lay outside the gene matches. The CDR3 has 16 amino acids. Germline V gene sequence: CDR1 SGHRS, CDR2 YFSETQ. CDR3 sequence reads: CASSWGTSSWDNEQFF. In DNA, the CDR3 is TGCGCCAGCAGCTGGGGGACTAGCTCATGGGATAATGAGCAGTTCTTC.

This clone was counted many times. The J gene is TRBJ1-2, the V gene TRBV10-2; D is ambiguous. V lost 0 bases and J 9 bases, leaving 17 bases between the germline ends. Per germline, CDR1 WSHSY and CDR2 SAAADI. The CDR3 has 15 amino acids. CDR3 bases: TGCGCCAGCAGTGAGTCTGGAGGCAGCCTACTTAGCTACACCTTC. Translating it yields CASSESGGSLLSYTF.

As for this clone: Sequence at one end of the junction differs from germline and may be a read error. This chain uses TRBV3-1 with TRBJ2-7, with D unclear. The CDR3 extends over 13 amino acids. Germline V CDR1 and CDR2: LGHDT, YNNKEL (reference sequence). As DNA, the CDR3 is TGTGCCAGCATCCACGAGACTTTTTACGCGCAGTACTTC. Translation gives CASIHETFYAQYF.

This clone has at least ten counts. The chain recombines TRBV20-1 with TRBJ1-2; no clear D. This CDR3 has 14 amino acids. The V end was cut by 1 base, the J end by 0 bases, with 9 bases between. Germline V gives CDR1 DFQATT, CDR2 SNEGSKA (reference sequence). The CDR3 nucleotides read TGCAGTGCTAGAGTGGTGAGCCCTAACTATGGCTACACCTTC. It is translated as CSARVVSPNYGYTF.

This clone was counted ten times or more. The chain carries TRBV20-1 and TRBJ2-7, with D possibly TRBD2 on 6 matching bases. Deletions cut 1 base from V and 0 bases from J, with 16 bases between. The germline CDR1 and CDR2 sequences are DFQATT and SNEGSKA (reference sequence). CDR3 length equals 16 residues. The CDR3 here is CSARVVGGINSYEQYF. The CDR3 DNA follows: TGCAGTGCTAGAGTAGTCGGCGGGATTAACTCCTACGAGCAGTACTTC.